Following are 9 T cell receptor beta chains from one sample sequenced in a study of T cells in localized non-small cell lung cancer. Clones were sequenced by immunoSEQ multiplex PCR, and TCRdb holds only the in-frame ones, with some missing. The repertoire has around 30,000 clones, roughly 75% of them found once; the top ten carry around 15%. The source material was peripheral blood, sampled before any cancer treatment. These receptors were taken from a male donor older than 55 with stage III squamous cell lung carcinoma.

The rearrangement joins TRBV7-3 to TRBJ2-3; D is perhaps TRBD1 (5 bases). The germline V and J ends were trimmed by 2 bases and 5 bases, with 14 bases remaining between them. From germline, CDR1 is SGHTA and CDR2 FQGTGA. The CDR3 is 15 residues long. The CDR3 coding sequence is TGTGCCAGCAGCTTAGGGGCCCGTCTAATAGATACGCAGTATTTT. This gives the protein CASSLGARLIDTQYF.

This clone turned up a few times. The V and J genes are TRBV6-4 and TRBJ1-1; unclear D gene. This CDR3 spans 14 amino acids. CDR1 and CDR2 from the germline V gene are MRHNA and SNTAGT. V lost 3 bases and J lost 4, with 12 bases in between. The CDR3 loop reads CASSEDRRGTEAFF. As DNA, the CDR3 is TGTGCCAGCAGTGAAGATCGTCGTGGCACTGAAGCTTTCTTT.

The chain is built from TRBV28 and TRBJ1-5; 9 bases are shared with TRBD1. V shed 5 bases, J shed 4 bases, and the junction held 6 bases outside the gene matches. The CDR3 loop spans 15 amino acids. Germline lookup yields CDR1 MDHEN and CDR2 SYDVKM. Here the CDR3 reads CASSPQGARNQPQHF. The CDR3 DNA is TGTGCCAGCAGTCCACAGGGGGCGCGGAATCAGCCCCAGCATTTT.

The V call is TRBV18, the J call TRBJ2-3; maybe TRBD2 (5 bases). The CDR3 is 16 residues long. With 5 bases removed from V and 1 base from J, the gap between germline ends came to 16 bases. The germline CDR1 and CDR2 sequences are KGHSH and LQKENI. The CDR3 bases are TGTGCCAGCTCATCGCGTGCTGGGAGAGGCACAGATACGCAGTATTTT. This translates into CASSSRAGRGTDTQYF.

The rearrangement joins TRBV19 to TRBJ1-1; D is unresolved. Trimming shortened V by 3 bases and J by 1 base, and 12 bases separated the two germline ends. There are 15 residues in the CDR3. CDR1 and CDR2 (germline): LNHDA, SQIVND (reference sequence). The CDR3 is CASSMAQAKNTEAFF. DNA for the CDR3: TGTGCCAGTAGTATGGCTCAGGCCAAGAACACTGAAGCTTTCTTT.

Points on this clone: Mismatch with germline at one junction end may stem from a read error. This chain uses TRBV29-1 with TRBJ1-2; D gene ambiguous. The CDR3 consists of 13 residues. The germline V gene encodes CDR1 SQVTM and CDR2 ANQGSEA. The CDR3 is CSVEVQRNYGHTF. The CDR3 nucleotides read TGCAGCGTTGAGGTTCAGCGTAACTATGGCCACACCTTC.

The chain is built from TRBV5-1 and TRBJ2-3; D tentatively fits TRBD1 or TRBD2 (6 bases each). V lost 4 bases and J lost 2, with 14 bases in between. This CDR3 has 15 amino acids. Germline V gene lookup returns CDR1 SGHRS and CDR2 YFSETQ. CDR3 in amino acids: CASSRYPGATDTQYF. Here the CDR3 DNA reads TGCGCCAGCAGCCGGTATCCGGGGGCCACAGATACGCAGTATTTT.

The CDR3 sequence is CASSENLDRGRGAFF. CDR3 coding DNA: TGTGCCAGCAGTGAAAATCTCGACAGGGGGCGCGGAGCTTTCTTT. The chain uses TRBV6-1 and TRBJ1-1; 10 bases align to TRBD1. V shed 2 bases, J shed 10 bases, and the junction held 10 bases outside the gene matches. Germline lookup yields CDR1 MNHNS and CDR2 SASEGT. The CDR3 consists of 15 residues.

CDR3 in amino acids: CASSEGQGNTIYF. The CDR3 DNA reads as TGTGCCAGCAGTGAAGGACAGGGAAACACCATATATTTT. The chain uses TRBV6-1 and TRBJ1-3; possibly TRBD1 for D (5 bases). V was pared by 1 base and J by 4 bases, with 5 bases between. Germline V gene lookup returns CDR1 MNHNS and CDR2 SASEGT. The CDR3 extends over 13 amino acids.